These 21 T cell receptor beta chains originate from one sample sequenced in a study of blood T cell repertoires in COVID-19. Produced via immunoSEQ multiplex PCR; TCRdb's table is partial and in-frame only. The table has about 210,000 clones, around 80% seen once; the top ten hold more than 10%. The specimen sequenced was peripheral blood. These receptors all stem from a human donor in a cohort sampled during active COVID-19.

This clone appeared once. CDR3 coding DNA: TGTGCCAGCAACCCGGCGGGGCTGAGTTCACCCCTCCACTTT. This translates into CASNPAGLSSPLHF. The rearrangement uses TRBV6-5 and TRBJ1-6; the D gene is possibly TRBD1 (5 bases). Trimming removed 7 bases from V and 9 bases from J, with 16 bases in between. CDR1 and CDR2 (germline): MNHEY, SVGAGI. The CDR3 consists of 14 residues.

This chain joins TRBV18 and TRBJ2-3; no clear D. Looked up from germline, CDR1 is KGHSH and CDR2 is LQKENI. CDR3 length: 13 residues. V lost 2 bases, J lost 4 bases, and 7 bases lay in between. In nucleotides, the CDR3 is TGTGCCAGCTCACCAACTCCTCCAGATACGCAGTATTTT. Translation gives CASSPTPPDTQYF. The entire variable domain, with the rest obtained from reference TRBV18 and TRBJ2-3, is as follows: NAGVMQNPRHLVRRRGQEARLRCSPMKGHSHVYWYRQLPEEGLKFMVYLQKENIIDESGMPKERFSAEFPKEGPSILRIQQVVRGDSAAYFCASSPTPPDTQYFGPGTRLTVL.

CDR3 protein: CASSSLTGTDTQYF. Written as DNA, the CDR3 is TGTGCCAGCAGCTCTCTCACAGGAACAGATACGCAGTATTTT. The chain has TRBV5-4 and TRBJ2-3, with a possible D match to TRBD1 (5 bases). The germline V and J ends were trimmed by 3 bases and 3 bases, with 11 bases remaining between them. Germline V lookup: CDR1 SGHNT, CDR2 YYREEE (reference sequence). The CDR3 totals 14 residues.

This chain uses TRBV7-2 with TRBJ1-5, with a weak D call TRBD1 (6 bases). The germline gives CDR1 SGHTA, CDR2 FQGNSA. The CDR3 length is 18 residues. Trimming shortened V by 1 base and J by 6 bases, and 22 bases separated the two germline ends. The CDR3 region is CASSLGRFGRGLGQPQHF. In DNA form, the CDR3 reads TGTGCCAGCAGCTTAGGTCGGTTCGGCAGGGGATTGGGTCAGCCCCAGCATTTT.

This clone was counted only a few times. CDR3 nucleotides: TGTGCAAGTCGCAGGACAGGCGTCGAGCAGTACTTC. Its translation is CASRRTGVEQYF. The chain combines TRBV12-2 with TRBJ2-7; whether TRBD1, the table's D call, matches the DNA was not checked. TRBV12-2 is shown as a pseudogene. The CDR3 is 12 residues long.

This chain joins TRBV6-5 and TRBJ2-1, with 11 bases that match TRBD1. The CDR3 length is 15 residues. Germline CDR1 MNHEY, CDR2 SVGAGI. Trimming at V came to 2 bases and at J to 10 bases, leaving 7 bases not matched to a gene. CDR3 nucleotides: TGTGCCAGCAGTTACCTGGACAGGGGGCTGAGGGAGCAGTTCTTC. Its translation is CASSYLDRGLREQFF.

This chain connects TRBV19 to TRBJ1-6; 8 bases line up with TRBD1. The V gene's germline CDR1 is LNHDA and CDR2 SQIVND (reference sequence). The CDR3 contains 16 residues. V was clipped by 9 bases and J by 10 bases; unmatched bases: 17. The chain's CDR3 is CASAMGPDRAGSPLHF. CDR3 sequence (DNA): TGTGCCAGCGCAATGGGGCCGGACAGGGCAGGATCACCCCTCCACTTT.

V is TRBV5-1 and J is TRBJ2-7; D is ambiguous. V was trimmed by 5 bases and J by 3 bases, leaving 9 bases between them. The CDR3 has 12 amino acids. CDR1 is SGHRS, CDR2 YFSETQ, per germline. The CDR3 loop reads CASRRSDYEQYF. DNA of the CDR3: TGCGCCAGCAGACGGTCCGACTACGAGCAGTACTTC.

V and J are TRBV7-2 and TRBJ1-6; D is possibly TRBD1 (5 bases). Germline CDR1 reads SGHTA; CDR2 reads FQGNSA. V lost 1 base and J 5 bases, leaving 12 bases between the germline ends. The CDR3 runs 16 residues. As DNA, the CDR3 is TGTGCCAGCAGCTTAGGATACAGGACCCATAATTCACCCCTCCACTTT. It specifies CASSLGYRTHNSPLHF.

CDR3 DNA: TGTGCCAGCAGCTGGGGGCATGTACCGAGGACCTACGAGCAGTACTTC. Residues: CASSWGHVPRTYEQYF. The chain links TRBV6-2 or TRBV6-3 to TRBJ2-7; a weak D match, TRBD1 (6 bases). This CDR3 comprises 16 residues. Germline loops: CDR1 MNHEY, CDR2 SVGEGT. The ends were cut back, 6 bases at V and 2 bases at J, with 20 bases in the middle.

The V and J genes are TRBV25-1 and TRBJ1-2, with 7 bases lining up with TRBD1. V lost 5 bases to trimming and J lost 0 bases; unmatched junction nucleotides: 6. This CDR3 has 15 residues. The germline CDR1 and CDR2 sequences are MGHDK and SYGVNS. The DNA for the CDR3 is TGTGCCAGCAGTAAGGGGGCGTCAGCTAACTATGGCTACACCTTC. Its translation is CASSKGASANYGYTF.

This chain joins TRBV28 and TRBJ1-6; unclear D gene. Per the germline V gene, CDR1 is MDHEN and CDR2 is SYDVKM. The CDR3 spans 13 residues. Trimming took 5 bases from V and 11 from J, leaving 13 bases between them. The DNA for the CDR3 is TGTGCCAGCAGTCTGGGCCTACCGACACCCCTCCACTTT. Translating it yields CASSLGLPTPLHF.

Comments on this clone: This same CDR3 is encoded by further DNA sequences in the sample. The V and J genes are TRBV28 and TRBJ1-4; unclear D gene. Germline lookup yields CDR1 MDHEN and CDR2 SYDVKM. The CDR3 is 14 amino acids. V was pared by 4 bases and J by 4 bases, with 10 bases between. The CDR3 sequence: CASSSGGLNEKLFF. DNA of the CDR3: TGTGCCAGCAGTTCCGGAGGGCTTAATGAAAAACTGTTTTTT.

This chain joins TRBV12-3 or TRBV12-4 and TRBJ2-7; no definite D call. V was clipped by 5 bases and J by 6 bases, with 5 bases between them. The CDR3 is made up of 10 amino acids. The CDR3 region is CASSNGEQYF. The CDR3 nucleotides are TGTGCCAGCAGTAACGGCGAGCAGTACTTC.

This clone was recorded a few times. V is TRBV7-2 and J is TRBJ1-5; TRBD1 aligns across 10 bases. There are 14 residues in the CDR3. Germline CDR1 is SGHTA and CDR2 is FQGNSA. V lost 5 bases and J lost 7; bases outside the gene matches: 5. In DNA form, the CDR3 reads TGTGCCAGCAGCCCGACAGGGGGCAGGCAGCCCCAGCATTTT. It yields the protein CASSPTGGRQPQHF.

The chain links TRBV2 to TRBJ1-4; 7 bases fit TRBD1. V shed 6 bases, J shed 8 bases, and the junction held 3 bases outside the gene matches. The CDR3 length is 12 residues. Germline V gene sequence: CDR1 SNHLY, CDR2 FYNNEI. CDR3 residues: CASRTGNEKLFF. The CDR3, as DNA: TGTGCCAGCAGGACAGGGAACGAAAAACTGTTTTTT.

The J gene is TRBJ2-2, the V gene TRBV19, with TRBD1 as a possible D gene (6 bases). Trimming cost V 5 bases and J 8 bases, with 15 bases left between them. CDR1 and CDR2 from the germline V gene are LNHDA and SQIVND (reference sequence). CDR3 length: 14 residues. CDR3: CASSANRDVGELFF. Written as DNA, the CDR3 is TGTGCCAGTAGTGCCAACAGGGATGTGGGGGAGCTGTTTTTT.

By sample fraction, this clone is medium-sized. The CDR3 coding sequence is TGTGCCAGCAGTTCCCTGACAAATGGCTACACCTTC. Its protein product is CASSSLTNGYTF. The chain joins TRBV27 to TRBJ1-2, with no clear D. Germline V gene lookup returns CDR1 MNHEY and CDR2 SMNVEV (reference sequence). CDR3 length: 12 residues. V lost 4 bases and J lost 6, with 9 bases in between.

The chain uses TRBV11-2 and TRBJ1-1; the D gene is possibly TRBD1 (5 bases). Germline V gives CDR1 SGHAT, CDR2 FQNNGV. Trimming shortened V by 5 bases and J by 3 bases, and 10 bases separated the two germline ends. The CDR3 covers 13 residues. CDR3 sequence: CASSRTLYTEAFF. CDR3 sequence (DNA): TGTGCCAGCAGCCGGACACTATACACTGAAGCTTTCTTT.

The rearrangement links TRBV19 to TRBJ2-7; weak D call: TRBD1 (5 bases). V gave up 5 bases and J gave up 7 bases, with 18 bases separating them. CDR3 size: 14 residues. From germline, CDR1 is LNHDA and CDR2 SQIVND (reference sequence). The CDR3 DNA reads TGTGCCAGTAGTGATGTAAGCAGGGTGTCAGAGCAGTACTTC. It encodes CASSDVSRVSEQYF.

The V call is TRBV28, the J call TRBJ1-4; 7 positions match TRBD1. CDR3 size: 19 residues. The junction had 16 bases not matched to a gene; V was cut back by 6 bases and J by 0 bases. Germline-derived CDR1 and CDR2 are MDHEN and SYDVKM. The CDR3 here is CASRSSMRTGGSTNEKLFF. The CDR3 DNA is TGTGCCAGCAGATCCTCCATGAGGACAGGCGGATCAACTAATGAAAAACTGTTTTTT.